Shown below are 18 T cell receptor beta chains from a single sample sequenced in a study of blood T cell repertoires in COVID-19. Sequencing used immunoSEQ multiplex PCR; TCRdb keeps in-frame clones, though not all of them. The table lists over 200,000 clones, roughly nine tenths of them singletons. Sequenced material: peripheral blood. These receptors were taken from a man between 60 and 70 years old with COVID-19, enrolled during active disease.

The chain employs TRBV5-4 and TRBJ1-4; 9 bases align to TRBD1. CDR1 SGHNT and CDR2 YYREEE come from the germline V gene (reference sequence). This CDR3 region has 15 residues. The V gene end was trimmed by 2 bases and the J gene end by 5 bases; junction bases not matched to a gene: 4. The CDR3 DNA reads TGTGCCAGCAGCTTACAGGGGGCGCAAAATGAAAAACTGTTTTTT. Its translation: CASSLQGAQNEKLFF.

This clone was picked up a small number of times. In DNA form, the CDR3 reads TGTGCCAGCAGTTTCCTTGCGGGGGGGCCCGGGGAGCTGTTTTTT. Translation gives CASSFLAGGPGELFF. This chain uses TRBV27 with TRBJ2-2, with 9 bases that match TRBD2. V shed 3 bases and J 6 bases; nucleotides not matched to a gene: 5. The germline gives CDR1 MNHEY, CDR2 SMNVEV (reference sequence). The CDR3 spans 15 residues.

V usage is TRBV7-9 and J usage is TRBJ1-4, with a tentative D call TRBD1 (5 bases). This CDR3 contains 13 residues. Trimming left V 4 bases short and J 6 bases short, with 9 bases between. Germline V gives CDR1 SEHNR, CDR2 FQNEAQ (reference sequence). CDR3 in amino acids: CASSWDFDEKLFF. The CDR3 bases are TGTGCCAGCAGCTGGGACTTTGATGAAAAACTGTTTTTT.

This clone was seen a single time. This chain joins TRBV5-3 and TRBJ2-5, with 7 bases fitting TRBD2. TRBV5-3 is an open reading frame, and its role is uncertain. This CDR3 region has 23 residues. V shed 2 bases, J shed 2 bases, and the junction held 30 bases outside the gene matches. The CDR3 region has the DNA TGTGCCAGAAGCTTTTTCTCTAGTCCCGTAGCGGGCGCTGCGCGAAGAATGCAAGAGACCCAGTACTTC. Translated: CARSFFSSPVAGAARRMQETQYF.

The CDR3 sequence is CASSLDWRAPYGYTF. CDR3 nucleotides: TGTGCCAGCAGCTTAGATTGGCGGGCCCCCTATGGCTACACCTTC. The chain recombines TRBV11-2 with TRBJ1-2; no definite D call. The germline gives CDR1 SGHAT, CDR2 FQNNGV. This CDR3 is built from 15 residues. V dropped 0 bases and J dropped 4 bases, with 12 bases sitting between them.

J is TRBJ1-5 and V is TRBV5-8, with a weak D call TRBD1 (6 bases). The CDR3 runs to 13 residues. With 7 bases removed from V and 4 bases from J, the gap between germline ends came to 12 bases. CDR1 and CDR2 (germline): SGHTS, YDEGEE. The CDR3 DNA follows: TGTGCCAGCCACCAGGGGCCTAATCAGCCCCAGCATTTT. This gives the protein CASHQGPNQPQHF.

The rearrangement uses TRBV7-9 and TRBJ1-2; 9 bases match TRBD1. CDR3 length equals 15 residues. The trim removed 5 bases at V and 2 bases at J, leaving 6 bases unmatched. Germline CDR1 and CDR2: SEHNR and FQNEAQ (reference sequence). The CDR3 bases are TGTGCCAGCAGCATACAGGGGGCGGGGAACTATGGCTACACCTTC. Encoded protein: CASSIQGAGNYGYTF. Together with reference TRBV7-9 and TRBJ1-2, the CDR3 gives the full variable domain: DTGVSQNPRHKITKRGQNVTFRCDPISEHNRLYWYRQTLGQGPEFLTYFQNEAQLEKSRLLSDRFSAERPKGSFSTLEIQRTEQGDSAMYLCASSIQGAGNYGYTFGSGTRLTVV.

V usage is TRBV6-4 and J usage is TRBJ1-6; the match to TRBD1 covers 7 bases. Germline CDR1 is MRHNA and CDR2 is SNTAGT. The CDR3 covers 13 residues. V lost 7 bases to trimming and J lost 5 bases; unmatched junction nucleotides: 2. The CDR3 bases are TGTGCCAGCATCGGGACAGATAATTCACCCCTCCACTTT. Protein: CASIGTDNSPLHF.

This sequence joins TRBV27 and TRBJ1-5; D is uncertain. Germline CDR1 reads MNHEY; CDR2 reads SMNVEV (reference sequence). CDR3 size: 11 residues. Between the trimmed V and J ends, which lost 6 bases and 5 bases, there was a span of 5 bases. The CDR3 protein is CASSSDQPQHF. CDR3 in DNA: TGTGCCAGCAGCTCGGATCAGCCCCAGCATTTT.

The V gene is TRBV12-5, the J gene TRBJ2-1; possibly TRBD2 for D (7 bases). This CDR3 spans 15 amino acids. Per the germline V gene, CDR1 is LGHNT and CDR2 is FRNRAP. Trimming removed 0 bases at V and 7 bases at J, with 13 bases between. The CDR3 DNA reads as TGTGCTAGTGGTTTGGTAAAGGGGGGGCCAAATGAGCAGTTCTTC. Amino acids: CASGLVKGGPNEQFF.

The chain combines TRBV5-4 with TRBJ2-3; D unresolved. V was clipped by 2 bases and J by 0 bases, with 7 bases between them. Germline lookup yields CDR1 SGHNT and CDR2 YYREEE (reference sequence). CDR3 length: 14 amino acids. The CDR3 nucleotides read TGTGCCAGCAGCTTAGAGCCTAGCACAGATACGCAGTATTTT. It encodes CASSLEPSTDTQYF.

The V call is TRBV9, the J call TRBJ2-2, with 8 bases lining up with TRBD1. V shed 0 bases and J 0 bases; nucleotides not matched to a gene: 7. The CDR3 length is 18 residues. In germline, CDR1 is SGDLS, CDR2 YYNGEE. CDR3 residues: CASSVAPRDRPNTGELFF. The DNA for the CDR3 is TGTGCCAGCAGCGTAGCCCCAAGGGACAGGCCGAACACCGGGGAGCTGTTTTTT.

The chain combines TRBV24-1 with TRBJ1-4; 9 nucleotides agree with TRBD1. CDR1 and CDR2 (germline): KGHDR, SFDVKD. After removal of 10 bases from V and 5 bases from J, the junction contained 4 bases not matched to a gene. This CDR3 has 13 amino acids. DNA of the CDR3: TGTGCCACTTTCGGACAGGGGAATGAAAAACTGTTTTTT. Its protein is CATFGQGNEKLFF.

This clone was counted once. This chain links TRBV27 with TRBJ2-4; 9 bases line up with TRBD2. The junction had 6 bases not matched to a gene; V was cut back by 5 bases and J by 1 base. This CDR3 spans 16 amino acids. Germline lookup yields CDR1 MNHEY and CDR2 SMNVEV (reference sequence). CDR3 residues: CASSRIAGAAKNIQYF. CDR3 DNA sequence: TGTGCCAGCAGTCGAATAGCGGGGGCGGCCAAAAACATTCAGTACTTC.

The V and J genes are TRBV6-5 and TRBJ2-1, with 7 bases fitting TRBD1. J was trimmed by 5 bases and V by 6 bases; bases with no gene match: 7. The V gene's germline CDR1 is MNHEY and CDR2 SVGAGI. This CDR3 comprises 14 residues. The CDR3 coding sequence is TGTGCCAGCAGCGACAGGGTTAGGGACAATGAGCAGTTCTTC. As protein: CASSDRVRDNEQFF.

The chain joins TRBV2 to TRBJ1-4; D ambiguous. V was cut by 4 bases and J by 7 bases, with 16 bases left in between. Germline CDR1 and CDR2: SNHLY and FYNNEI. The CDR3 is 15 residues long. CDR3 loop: CASSVMGARTEKLFF. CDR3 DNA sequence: TGTGCCAGCAGTGTAATGGGAGCGAGGACTGAAAAACTGTTTTTT.

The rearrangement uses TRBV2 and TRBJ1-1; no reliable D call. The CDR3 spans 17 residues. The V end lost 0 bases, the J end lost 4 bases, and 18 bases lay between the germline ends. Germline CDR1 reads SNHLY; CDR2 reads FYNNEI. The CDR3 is CASSEAGRALTGTEAFF. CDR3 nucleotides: TGTGCCAGCAGTGAAGCGGGGAGAGCGTTAACGGGCACTGAAGCTTTCTTT.

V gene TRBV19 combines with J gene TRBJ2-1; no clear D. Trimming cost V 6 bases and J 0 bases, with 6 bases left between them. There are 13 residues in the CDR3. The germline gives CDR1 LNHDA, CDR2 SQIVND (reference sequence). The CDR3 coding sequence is TGTGCCAGTAGCGCGAACTCCTACAATGAGCAGTTCTTC. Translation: CASSANSYNEQFF.